Sequencing of this T cell receptor (beta chain) was carried out in a study of metastatic and nonmetastatic thyroid tumors. Study-wide background: Comparative analysis of repertoires was undertaken across blood and tumor or nodule tissue obtained from malignant and benign thyroid patients. The study's findings and limits: According to reports, the diversity of TCR beta was significantly higher in malignant thyroid tumors than in benign nodules, and this held in both blood and tumor samples.

The CDR3 sequence is 17 residues long. The germline V gene encodes CDR1 SGHDN and CDR2 FVKESK. Trimming stripped 1 base from V and 8 bases from J, with 18 bases between. Source study methods: The authors used CDR3 differences across clinicopathological groups to build a distant-metastasis classifier for papillary thyroid cancer. TCRdb called clones again from the PCR reads with MiXCR. The V and J calls reflect TCRdb's pipeline rather than the authors' work. The sample holds about 92,000 clones, under 15% seen once. This clone was recorded a few times. Its antigen is currently unknown. Until they underwent thyroid surgery, no patient had received any treatment.

The sequence derives from a female donor with papillary thyroid cancer or a benign thyroid nodule (not recorded which). Some clones in this sample may be carry-over from other donors' samples. V and J are TRBV14 and TRBJ1-6, with D possibly TRBD1 on 5 matching bases. Material: blood. This CDR3 reads CASSQVLGGYSDSPLHF. CDR3 DNA sequence: TGTGCCAGCAGCCAAGTTCTTGGGGGATATTCTGATTCACCCCTCCACTTT.